These 3 T cell receptor beta chains share one sample of origin, sequenced in a study of blood T cell repertoires in COVID-19. Data came from immunoSEQ multiplex PCR; TCRdb stores just in-frame clones and leaves some out. The repertoire holds about 40,000 clones, around 90% seen once, with 20% to 25% in the top ten. Sample: peripheral blood. The source of these receptors is a man aged 50 to 60 with active COVID-19.

The rearrangement links TRBV12-3 or TRBV12-4 to TRBJ2-1; D remains unclear. The V and J ends lost 5 bases and 9 bases respectively, with 14 bases between them. The CDR3 is 13 amino acids. The CDR3 protein is CASSPPSQIEQFF. The CDR3 bases are TGTGCCAGCAGTCCCCCCTCCCAGATTGAGCAGTTCTTC.

V and J are TRBV20-1 and TRBJ1-2, with 7 bases that match TRBD1. Germline V lookup: CDR1 DFQATT, CDR2 SNEGSKA (reference sequence). The V segment lost 3 bases and the J segment 0 bases; nucleotides outside the gene matches: 10. The CDR3 contains 16 residues. The CDR3 region is CSASISRGRANYGYTF. In DNA form, the CDR3 reads TGCAGTGCTAGTATATCAAGGGGGCGAGCTAACTATGGCTACACCTTC.

This clone was picked up a small number of times. The rearrangement links TRBV10-2 to TRBJ2-2, with TRBD2 matching over 7 bases. With V trimmed by 7 bases and J by 5 bases, 13 bases remained unmatched. Germline CDR1 is WSHSY and CDR2 is SAAADI. The CDR3 totals 16 residues. The CDR3 DNA follows: TGCGCCAGCACTTTCGGACTAGAATCGGGTACCGGGGAGCTGTTTTTT. Translating gives CASTFGLESGTGELFF.